This T cell receptor beta chain was retrieved from a study of CD8+ T cells in alopecia areata. The wider study: Those patients who were treated received oral tofacitinib, which was given at 5 to 10 mg twice daily for moderate-to-severe alopecia areata. Regarding the study as a whole: Tofacitinib significantly reduced both scalp clonality and expanded CD8+ clones among the top 100. Amid tofacitinib therapy, many expanded lesional clones stayed present in scalp and blood. Scalp sequencing also captures normal skin's resident alphabeta T cells.

Sequencing templates came from extracted RNA that was reverse transcribed into cDNA. Generated by immunoSEQ multiplex PCR, the TCRdb table keeps only in-frame clones and is missing some. Among around 190,000 clones listed, roughly 66% were seen once. Comments on this clone: What it binds is not known.

Noted treatment: oral pan-JAK inhibitor, 5-10 mg twice daily. Deletions cut 0 bases from V and 4 bases from J, with 12 bases between. The germline V gene encodes CDR1 SQVTM and CDR2 ANQGSEA. The CDR3 is 14 residues long. Sequencing used CD4+ T cells sorted from blood, obtained at week 24, from a patient treated with tofacitinib. The sequence was collected from a human donor with alopecia areata. This rearrangement joins TRBV29-1 to TRBJ1-1; D is possibly TRBD1 (6 bases). CDR3: CSVEDTGARTEAFF. The CDR3, as DNA: TGCAGCGTTGAAGATACGGGGGCCCGCACTGAAGCTTTCTTT.